This TCR beta chain was identified in a study of shared clonotypes between healthy human individuals. Study conclusions and caveats: Generation probabilities were higher for clonotypes shared across all four sorted-subset donors than for unshared ones. It was observed that 5% to 6% of naive CD4 clonotypes were shared across a handful of donors.

TCRdb keeps only in-frame clones here, not all; method: immunoSEQ multiplex PCR. This repertoire shows over 2 million clones, 85% to 95% found once; its top ten account for 0.3% to 0.45%. This clone was picked up a small number of times. As yet, its antigen is unknown. This CDR3 spans 13 amino acids. CDR1 and CDR2 (germline): MNHEY, SMNVEV (reference sequence). Trimming shortened V by 8 bases and J by 6 bases, and 13 bases separated the two germline ends. The chain has TRBV27 and TRBJ1-4; the D gene is possibly TRBD1 (5 bases). This receptor was obtained from a man aged 18 to 30 in good health. Some clones in this sample may be carry-over from other donors' samples. Sample: naive CD4+ T cells from PBMCs. Subset: CD45RA+ positively selected. DNA for the CDR3: TGTGCCAGCGGCCGGGACGGCTATGAAAAACTGTTTTTT. Protein sequence: CASGRDGYEKLFF.